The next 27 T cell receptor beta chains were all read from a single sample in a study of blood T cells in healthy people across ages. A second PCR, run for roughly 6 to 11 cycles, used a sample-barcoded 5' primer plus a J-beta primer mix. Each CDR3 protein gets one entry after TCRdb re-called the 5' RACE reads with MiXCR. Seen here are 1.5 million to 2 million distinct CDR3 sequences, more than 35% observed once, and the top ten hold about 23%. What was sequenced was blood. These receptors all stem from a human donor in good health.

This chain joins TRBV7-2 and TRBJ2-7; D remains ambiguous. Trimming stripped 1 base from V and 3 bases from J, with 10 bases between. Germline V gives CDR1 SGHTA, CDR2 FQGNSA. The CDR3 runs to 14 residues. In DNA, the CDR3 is TGTGCCAGCAGCTTAGAGGGTATTGGCTACGAGCAGTACTTC. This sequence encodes CASSLEGIGYEQYF.

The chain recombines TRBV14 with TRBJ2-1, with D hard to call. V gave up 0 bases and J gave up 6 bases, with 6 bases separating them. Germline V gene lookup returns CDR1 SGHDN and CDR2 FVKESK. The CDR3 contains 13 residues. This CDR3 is CASSQDHGNEQFF. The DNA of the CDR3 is TGTGCCAGCAGCCAAGATCACGGCAATGAGCAGTTCTTC.

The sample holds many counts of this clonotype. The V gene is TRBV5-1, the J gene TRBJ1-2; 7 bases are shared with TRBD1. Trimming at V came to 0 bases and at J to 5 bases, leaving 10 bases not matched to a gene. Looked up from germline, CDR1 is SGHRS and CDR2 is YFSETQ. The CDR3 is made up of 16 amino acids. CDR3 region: CASSLGGGQQLYGYTF. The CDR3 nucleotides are TGCGCCAGCAGCTTGGGAGGGGGACAGCAGCTTTATGGCTACACCTTC.

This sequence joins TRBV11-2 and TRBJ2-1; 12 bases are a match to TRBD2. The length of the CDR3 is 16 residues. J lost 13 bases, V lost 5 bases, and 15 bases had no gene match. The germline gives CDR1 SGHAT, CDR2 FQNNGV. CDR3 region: CASSRGLAGKVETQFF. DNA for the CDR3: TGTGCCAGCAGCCGTGGACTAGCGGGGAAGGTGGAGACCCAGTTCTTC.

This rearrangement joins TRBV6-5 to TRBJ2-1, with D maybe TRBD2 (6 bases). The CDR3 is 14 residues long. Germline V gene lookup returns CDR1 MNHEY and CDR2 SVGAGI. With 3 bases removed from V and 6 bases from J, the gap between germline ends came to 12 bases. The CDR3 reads CASSYYTGGNEQFF. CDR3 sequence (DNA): TGTGCCAGCAGTTATTATACCGGGGGCAATGAGCAGTTCTTC.

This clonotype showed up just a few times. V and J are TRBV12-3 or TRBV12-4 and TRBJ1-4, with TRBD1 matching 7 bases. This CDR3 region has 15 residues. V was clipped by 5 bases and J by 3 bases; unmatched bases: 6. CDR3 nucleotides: TGTGCCAGCAGTCCTAGGGGGCGAGCTAATGAAAAACTGTTTTTT. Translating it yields CASSPRGRANEKLFF.

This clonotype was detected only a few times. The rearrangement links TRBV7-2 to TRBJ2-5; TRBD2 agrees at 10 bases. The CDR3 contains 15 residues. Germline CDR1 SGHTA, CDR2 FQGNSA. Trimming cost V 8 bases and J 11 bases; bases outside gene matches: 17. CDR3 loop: CASLPRSGGANEQYF. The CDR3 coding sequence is TGTGCCAGCCTCCCCCGGAGCGGGGGGGCCAATGAGCAGTACTTC.

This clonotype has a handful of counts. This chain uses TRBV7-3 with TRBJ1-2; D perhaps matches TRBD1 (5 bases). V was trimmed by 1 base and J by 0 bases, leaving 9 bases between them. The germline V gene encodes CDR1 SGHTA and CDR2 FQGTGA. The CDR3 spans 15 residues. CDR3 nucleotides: TGTGCCAGCAGCTTAAATGGGGGTCCTAACTATGGCTACACCTTC. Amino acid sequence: CASSLNGGPNYGYTF.

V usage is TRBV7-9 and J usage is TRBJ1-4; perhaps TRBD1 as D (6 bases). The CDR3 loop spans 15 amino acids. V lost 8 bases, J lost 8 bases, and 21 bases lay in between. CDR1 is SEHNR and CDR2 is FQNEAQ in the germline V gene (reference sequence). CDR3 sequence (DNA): TGTGCCAGCGCGGGATGGGGGGCGCAGAGGGAAAAACTGTTTTTT. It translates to CASAGWGAQREKLFF.

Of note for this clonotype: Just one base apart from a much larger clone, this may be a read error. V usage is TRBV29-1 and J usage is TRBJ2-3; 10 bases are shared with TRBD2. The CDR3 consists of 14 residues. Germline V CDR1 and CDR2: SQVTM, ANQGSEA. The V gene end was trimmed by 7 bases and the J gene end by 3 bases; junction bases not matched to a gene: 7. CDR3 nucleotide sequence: TGCAGCGCTGACCTAGCGGGGGCAACAGATACGCAGTATTTT. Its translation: CSADLAGATDTQYF.

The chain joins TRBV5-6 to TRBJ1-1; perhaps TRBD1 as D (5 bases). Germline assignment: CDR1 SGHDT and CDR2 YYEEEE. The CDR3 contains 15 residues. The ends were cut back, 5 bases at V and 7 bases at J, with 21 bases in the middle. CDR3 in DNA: TGTGCCAGCAGTCTAACCGGGACCGGGCAAGATGAAGCTTTCTTT. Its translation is CASSLTGTGQDEAFF.

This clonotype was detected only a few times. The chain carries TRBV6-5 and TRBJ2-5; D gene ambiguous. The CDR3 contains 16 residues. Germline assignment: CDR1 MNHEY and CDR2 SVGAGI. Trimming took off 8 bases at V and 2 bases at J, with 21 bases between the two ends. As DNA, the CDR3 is TGTGCCAGCTCCCCGCCGGGCAGGCCCGTACAAGAGACCCAGTACTTC. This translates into CASSPPGRPVQETQYF.

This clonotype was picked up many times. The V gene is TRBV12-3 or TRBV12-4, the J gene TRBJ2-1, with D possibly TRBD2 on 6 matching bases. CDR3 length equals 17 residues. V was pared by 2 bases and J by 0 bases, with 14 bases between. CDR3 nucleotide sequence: TGTGCCAGCAGTTTACCCGCCCGGGGGTCCTCCTACAATGAGCAGTTCTTC. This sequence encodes CASSLPARGSSYNEQFF.

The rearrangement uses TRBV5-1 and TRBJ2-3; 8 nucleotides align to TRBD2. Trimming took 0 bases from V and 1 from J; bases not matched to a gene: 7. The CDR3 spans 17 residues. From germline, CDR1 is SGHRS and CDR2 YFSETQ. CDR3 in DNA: TGCGCCAGCAGCTTGGCCTCCGGGCGGGGGGGCACAGATACGCAGTATTTT. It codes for CASSLASGRGGTDTQYF.

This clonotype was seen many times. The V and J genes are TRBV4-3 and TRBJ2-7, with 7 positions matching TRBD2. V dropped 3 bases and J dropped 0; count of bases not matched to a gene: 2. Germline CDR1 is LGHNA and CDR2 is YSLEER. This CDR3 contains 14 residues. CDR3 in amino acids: CASSHGTTSYEQYF. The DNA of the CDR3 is TGCGCCAGCAGCCATGGGACTACCTCCTACGAGCAGTACTTC.

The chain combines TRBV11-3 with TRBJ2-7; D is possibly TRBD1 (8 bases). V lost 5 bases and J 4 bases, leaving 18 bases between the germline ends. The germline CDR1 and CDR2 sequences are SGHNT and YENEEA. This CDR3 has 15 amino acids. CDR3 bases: TGTGCCAGCAGCAACCGACAGGGGAGGGGGTACGAGCAGTACTTC. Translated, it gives CASSNRQGRGYEQYF. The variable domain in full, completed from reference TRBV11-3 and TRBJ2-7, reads EAGVVQSPRYKIIEKKQPVAFWCNPISGHNTLYWYLQNLGQGPELLIRYENEEAVDDSQLPKDRFSAERLKGVDSTLKIQPAELGDSAVYLCASSNRQGRGYEQYFGPGTRLTVT.

CDR3 nucleotides: TGTGCCAGCAGCTTCATCCAGGGGAGTGTCCACGAGCAGTACTTC. Translation gives CASSFIQGSVHEQYF. The rearrangement uses TRBV7-9 and TRBJ2-7; D perhaps matches TRBD1 (6 bases). The V gene's germline CDR1 is SEHNR and CDR2 FQNEAQ (reference sequence). The CDR3 spans 15 residues. V lost 3 bases and J lost 5, with 17 bases in between.

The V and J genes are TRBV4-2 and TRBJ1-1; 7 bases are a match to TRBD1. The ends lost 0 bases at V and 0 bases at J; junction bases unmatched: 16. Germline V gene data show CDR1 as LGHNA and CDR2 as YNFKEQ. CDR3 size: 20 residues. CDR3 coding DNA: TGTGCCAGCAGCCAAGATAGCGGGACAGCCTTCAGACTAATGAACACTGAAGCTTTCTTT. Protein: CASSQDSGTAFRLMNTEAFF.

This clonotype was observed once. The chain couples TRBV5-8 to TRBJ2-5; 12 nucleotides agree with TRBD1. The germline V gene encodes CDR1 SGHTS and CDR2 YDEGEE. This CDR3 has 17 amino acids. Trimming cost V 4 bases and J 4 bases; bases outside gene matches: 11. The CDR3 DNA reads TGTGCCAGCAGCCTCGGGACAGGGGGCAACACAGGAGAGACCCAGTACTTC. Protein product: CASSLGTGGNTGETQYF.

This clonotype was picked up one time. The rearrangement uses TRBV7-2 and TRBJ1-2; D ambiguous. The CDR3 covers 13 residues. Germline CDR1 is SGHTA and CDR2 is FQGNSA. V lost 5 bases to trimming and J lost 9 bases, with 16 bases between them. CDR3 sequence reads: CASSLHVSRSYTF. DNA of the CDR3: TGTGCCAGCAGCCTACATGTCTCGAGGAGCTACACCTTC.

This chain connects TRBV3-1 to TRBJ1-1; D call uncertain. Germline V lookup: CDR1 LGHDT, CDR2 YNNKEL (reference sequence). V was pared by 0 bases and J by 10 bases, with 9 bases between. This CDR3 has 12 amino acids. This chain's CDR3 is CASSQDRRAAFF. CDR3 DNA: TGTGCCAGCAGCCAAGACCGACGAGCAGCTTTCTTT.

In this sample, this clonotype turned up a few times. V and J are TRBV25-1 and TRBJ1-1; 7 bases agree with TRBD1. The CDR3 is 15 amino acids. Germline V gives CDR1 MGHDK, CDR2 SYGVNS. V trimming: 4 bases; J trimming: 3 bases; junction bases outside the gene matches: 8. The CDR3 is CASSASRQGHTEAFF. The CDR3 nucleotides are TGTGCCAGCAGTGCCTCCCGACAGGGTCACACTGAAGCTTTCTTT.

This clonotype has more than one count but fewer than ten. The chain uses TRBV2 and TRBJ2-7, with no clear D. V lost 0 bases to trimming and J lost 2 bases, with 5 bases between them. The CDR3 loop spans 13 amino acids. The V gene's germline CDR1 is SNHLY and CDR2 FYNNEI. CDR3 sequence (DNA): TGTGCCAGCAGTGAAGCGCTTACCTACGAGCAGTACTTC. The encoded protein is CASSEALTYEQYF.

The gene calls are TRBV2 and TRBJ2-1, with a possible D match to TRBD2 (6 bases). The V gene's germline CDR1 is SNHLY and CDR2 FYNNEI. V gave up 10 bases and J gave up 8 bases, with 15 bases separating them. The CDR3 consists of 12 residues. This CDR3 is CAIWTTKDEQFF. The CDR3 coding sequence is TGTGCCATTTGGACTACAAAGGATGAGCAGTTCTTC.

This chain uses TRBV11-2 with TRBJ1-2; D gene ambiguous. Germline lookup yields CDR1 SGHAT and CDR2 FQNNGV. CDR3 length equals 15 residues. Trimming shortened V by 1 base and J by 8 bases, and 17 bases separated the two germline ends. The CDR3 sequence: CASSLVPADMEGYTF. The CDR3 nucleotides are TGTGCCAGCAGCTTAGTGCCAGCAGATATGGAAGGCTACACCTTC.

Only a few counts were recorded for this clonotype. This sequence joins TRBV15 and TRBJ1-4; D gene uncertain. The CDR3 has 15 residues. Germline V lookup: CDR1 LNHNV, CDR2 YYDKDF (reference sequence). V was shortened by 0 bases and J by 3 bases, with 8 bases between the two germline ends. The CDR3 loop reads CATSREIRSNEKLFF. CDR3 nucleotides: TGTGCCACCAGCAGAGAGATCAGATCTAATGAAAAACTGTTTTTT.

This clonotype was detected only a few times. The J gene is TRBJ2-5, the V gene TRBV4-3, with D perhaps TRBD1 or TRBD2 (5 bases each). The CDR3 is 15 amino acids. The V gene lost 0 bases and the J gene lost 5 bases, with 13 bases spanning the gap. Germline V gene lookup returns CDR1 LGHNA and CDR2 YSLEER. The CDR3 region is CASSQERGDGETQYF. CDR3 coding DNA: TGCGCCAGCAGCCAAGAAAGAGGGGATGGGGAGACCCAGTACTTC.